This T cell receptor (beta chain) came from a study of long-term antiretroviral therapy in people with HIV. Version v3.0 of the immunoSEQ assay ran at survey level. TCRdb's table, derived via immunoSEQ multiplex PCR, lists solely in-frame clones and lacks some. Of about 31,000 clones listed, 70% to 90% were seen once; the top ten hold 3.8%. The V gene lost 1 base and the J gene lost 3 bases, with 7 bases spanning the gap. Per the germline V gene, CDR1 is LNHDA and CDR2 is SQIVND (reference sequence). The length of the CDR3 is 13 residues. The origin of this receptor is a man between 18 and 29 years old with HIV. The material sequenced was unsorted PBMCs, taken 0.8 years before starting antiretroviral therapy. The chain is built from TRBV19 and TRBJ2-7; D is ambiguous. Written as DNA, the CDR3 is TGTGCCAGTAGTATAGGGGAAAACTACGAGCAGTACTTC. Protein sequence: CASSIGENYEQYF.